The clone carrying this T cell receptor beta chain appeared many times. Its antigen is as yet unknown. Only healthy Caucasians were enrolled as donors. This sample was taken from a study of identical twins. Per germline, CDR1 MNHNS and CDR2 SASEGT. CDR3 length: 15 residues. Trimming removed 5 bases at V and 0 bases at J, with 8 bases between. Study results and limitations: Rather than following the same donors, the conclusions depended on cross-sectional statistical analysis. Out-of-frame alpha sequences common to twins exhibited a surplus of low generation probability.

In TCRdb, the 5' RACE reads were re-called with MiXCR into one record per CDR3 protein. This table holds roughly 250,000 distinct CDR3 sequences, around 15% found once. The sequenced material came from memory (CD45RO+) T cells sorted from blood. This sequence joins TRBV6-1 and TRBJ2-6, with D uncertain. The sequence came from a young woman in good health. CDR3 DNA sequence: TGTGCCAGCAGTACACCCTACTCTGGGGCCAACGTCCTGACTTTC. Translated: CASSTPYSGANVLTF.